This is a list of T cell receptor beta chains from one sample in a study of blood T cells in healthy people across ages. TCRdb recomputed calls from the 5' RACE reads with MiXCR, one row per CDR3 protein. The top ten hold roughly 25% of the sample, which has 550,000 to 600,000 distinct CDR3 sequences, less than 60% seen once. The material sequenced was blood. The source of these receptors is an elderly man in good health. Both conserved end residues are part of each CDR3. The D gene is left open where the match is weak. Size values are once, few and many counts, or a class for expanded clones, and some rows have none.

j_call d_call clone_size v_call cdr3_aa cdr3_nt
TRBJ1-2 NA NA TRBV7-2 CASSLARDGGGYTF TGTGCCAGCAGCTTAGCGAGGGACGGGGGTGGCTACACCTTC
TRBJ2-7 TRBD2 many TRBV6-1 CASSTTSGSYEQYF TGTGCCAGCAGTACCACTAGCGGGTCCTACGAGCAGTACTTC
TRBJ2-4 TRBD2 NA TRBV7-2 CASSRSGGVQNIQYF TGTGCCAGCAGCCGCTCCGGGGGGGTCCAAAACATTCAGTACTTC
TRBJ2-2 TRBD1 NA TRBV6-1 CASRQPGQTSNTGELFF TGTGCCAGCAGGCAACCGGGACAGACTTCGAACACCGGGGAGCTGTTTTTT
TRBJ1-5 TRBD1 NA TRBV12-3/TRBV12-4 CASSPGTGGGNQPQHF TGTGCCAGCAGTCCCGGGACAGGGGGCGGCAATCAGCCCCAGCATTTT
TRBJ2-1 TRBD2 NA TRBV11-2 CASSSSISGRAGNEQFF TGTGCCAGCAGCTCCTCGATTAGCGGGAGGGCCGGTAATGAGCAGTTCTTC
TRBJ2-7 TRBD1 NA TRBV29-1 CSVEGLDRDPYEQYF TGCAGCGTTGAGGGCCTCGACAGGGATCCCTACGAGCAGTACTTC
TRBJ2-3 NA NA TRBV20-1 CSASRGGLVGDTQYF TGCAGTGCCAGCAGGGGGGGCTTAGTTGGGGATACGCAGTATTTT
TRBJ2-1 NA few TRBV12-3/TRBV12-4 CASSLGGTGNEQFF TGTGCCAGCAGTTTGGGGGGAACGGGAAATGAGCAGTTCTTC
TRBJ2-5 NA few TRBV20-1 CSAPTGGAETQYF TGCAGTGCTCCGACTGGGGGGGCAGAGACCCAGTACTTC
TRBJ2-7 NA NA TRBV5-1 CASSLDRMGYEQYF TGCGCCAGCAGCCTAGACAGAATGGGCTACGAGCAGTACTTC
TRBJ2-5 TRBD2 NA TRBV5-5 CASSPETSGRAWETQYF TGTGCCAGCAGCCCCGAGACTAGCGGGAGGGCCTGGGAGACCCAGTACTTC
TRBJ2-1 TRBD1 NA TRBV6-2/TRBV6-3 CASSDQGDGEQFF TGTGCCAGCAGTGACCAGGGGGACGGTGAGCAGTTCTTC
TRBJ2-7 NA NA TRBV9 CASSVGADVAAYEQYF TGTGCCAGCAGCGTAGGAGCGGACGTGGCTGCCTACGAGCAGTACTTC
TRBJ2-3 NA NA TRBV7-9 CASSLQARAPDTQYF TGTGCCAGCAGCTTACAGGCCCGGGCCCCGGATACGCAGTATTTT
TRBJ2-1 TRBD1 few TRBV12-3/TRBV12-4 CASSITPGQGRDEQFF TGTGCCAGCAGTATAACCCCGGGACAGGGCAGAGATGAGCAGTTCTTC
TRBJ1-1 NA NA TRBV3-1 CASSQDVGALNTEAFF TGTGCCAGCAGCCAAGATGTTGGGGCCTTGAACACTGAAGCTTTCTTT
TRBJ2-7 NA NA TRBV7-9 CATVGQGASSYEQYF NA
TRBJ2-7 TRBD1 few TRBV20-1 CSAYRQGTAYEQYF TGCAGTGCTTACAGACAGGGGACCGCCTACGAGCAGTACTTC
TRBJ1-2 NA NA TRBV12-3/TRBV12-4 CASSLDGAISYGYTF TGTGCCAGCAGTTTAGATGGGGCGATTAGCTATGGCTACACCTTC
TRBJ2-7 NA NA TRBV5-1 CASSLDGAGSPLYEQYF TGCGCCAGCAGCTTGGATGGGGCGGGATCACCTCTCTACGAGCAGTACTTC
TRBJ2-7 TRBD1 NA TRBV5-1 CASSLRLDRSYEQYF TGCGCCAGCAGCTTAAGATTGGACAGGAGCTACGAGCAGTACTTC
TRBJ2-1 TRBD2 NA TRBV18 CASSPPGLAGGSSYNEQFF TGTGCCAGCTCACCACCGGGACTAGCGGGAGGGAGCTCCTACAATGAGCAGTTCTTC
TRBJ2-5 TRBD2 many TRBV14 CASSQGVTSAQETQYF TGTGCCAGCAGCCAAGGAGTGACTAGCGCCCAAGAGACCCAGTACTTC
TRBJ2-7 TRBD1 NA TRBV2 CASSVYGTGNNEQYF TGTGCCAGCAGTGTTTACGGGACAGGGAACAATGAGCAGTACTTC
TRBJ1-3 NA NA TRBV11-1 CASSFRGALTGNTIYF TGTGCCAGCAGCTTCCGAGGAGCTCTGACTGGAAACACCATATATTTT
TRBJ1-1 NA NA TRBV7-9 CASSSIRGLNTEAFF TGTGCCAGCAGCTCCATCCGGGGGCTGAACACTGAAGCTTTCTTT
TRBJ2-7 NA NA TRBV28 CASSFFGTNYEQYF TGTGCCAGCAGTTTCTTCGGGACAAATTACGAGCAGTACTTC